This T cell receptor beta chain was found in a study of control samples from healthy donors and cancer patients (dated by TCRdb to about 2020). The CDR3 runs 16 amino acids, cysteine and phenylalanine included. Only the CDR3 DNA is retained, 48 bases long and in frame from the first base. V and J lose 0 bases and 1 base, and a span of 13 bases separates them. The germline V gene provides CDR1 SGHRS and CDR2 YFSETQ. Libraries were constructed by the immunoSEQ multiplex PCR assay. TCRdb holds this immuneACCESS table with in-frame rearrangements only. Some clones are missing; in checked studies, unresolved V genes explain under half, and the rest has no known cause. This sample is represented by some 100,000 clones; roughly 92% of them were singletons. The ten biggest clones cover around 3% of the sample. Notes on this clone: The antigen it recognizes is unknown. Base quality data are lacking; no much larger clone is found one base away.

This chain joins TRBV5-1 to TRBJ1-1; a tentative D match to TRBD1 spans 5 bases. The sample taken for sequencing was blood. The TCR originated in a human donor in good health. The donor label of this sample is uncertain. The CDR3 protein: CASSLASARANTEAFF. In nucleotides, the sequence is TGCGCCAGCAGCTTGGCCAGCGCCAGGGCGAACACTGAAGCTTTCTTT.